The 2 T cell receptor beta chains below come from one sample, sequenced in a study of blood T cell repertoires in COVID-19. The assay was immunoSEQ multiplex PCR, and TCRdb's table has in-frame clones only and misses some. The table includes under 300,000 clones, about 85% detected once. Sequencing was carried out using PBMCs or T cells enriched from blood (not recorded which). The receptors stem from a woman under 40 with acute COVID-19.

The V gene is TRBV10-3, the J gene TRBJ2-5; 14 bases fit TRBD2. V lost 4 bases and J lost 5; bases outside the gene matches: 6. The CDR3 covers 16 residues. The germline gives CDR1 ENHRY, CDR2 SYGVKD. The CDR3 DNA reads as TGTGCCATCAGTGCGGTGGGACTAGCGGGAGCGGAGACCCAGTACTTC. It specifies CAISAVGLAGAETQYF.

The chain combines TRBV2 with TRBJ1-1; perhaps TRBD1 as D (5 bases). This CDR3 is built from 14 residues. Trimming took off 8 bases at V and 0 bases at J, with 13 bases between the two ends. Germline V gene sequence: CDR1 SNHLY, CDR2 FYNNEI. For the CDR3, the DNA is TGTGCCAGCCAGGAACGGGGGATGAACACTGAAGCTTTCTTT. Translating it yields CASQERGMNTEAFF.